This TCR beta chain was identified during a study of T cell changes during pregnancy in multiple sclerosis. Assay used: immunoSEQ multiplex PCR; TCRdb lists only in-frame clones, some missing. The table lists tens of thousands of clones, 90% to 95% of them singletons. Per the germline V gene, CDR1 is MNHNS and CDR2 is SASEGT. Trimming pared 5 bases from V and 5 bases from J, leaving 10 bases between. CDR3 length: 13 residues. The chain recombines TRBV6-1 with TRBJ1-5, with D unresolved. The material sequenced was peripheral blood, taken in the second trimester of pregnancy. This receptor was identified in a female donor with multiple sclerosis, enrolled in a pregnancy study. This CDR3 reads CASSQKRDQPQHF. In DNA form, the CDR3 reads TGTGCCAGCAGTCAAAAGCGGGATCAGCCCCAGCATTTT.